The clone carrying this TCR delta chain came up many times. The antigen is not known. In the same sample, other DNA sequences code for this CDR3. This record comes from a study of γδ T cells in repeated Plasmodium falciparum infection. Looking at the study overall: Malian children with intense seasonal malaria exposure were compared with matched Australian children. Malaria-naive adults were infected with P. falciparum NF54 four times over about 600 days. Timepoints: baseline, immediately before selected infections, and 21 days after every infection. Study-level results: Many TCRgamma sequences overlapped between individuals in stable Vgamma9/Vdelta2+ repertoires.

Trimming cost V 3 bases and J 0 bases, with 35 bases left between them. CDR1 and CDR2 (germline): TSWWSYY, QGS. This CDR3 spans 23 amino acids. Bulk repertoires came from Vgamma9/Vdelta2+ or Vdelta2-negative gammadelta T cells flow-sorted from PBMC. TCRdb reanalysed the multiplex PCR reads with CATT. The repertoire includes 70,000 to 95,000 delta-chain clones, about 1.5% of them detected once, and under 10% sits in the top ten. This TCR came from a pool of human donors (malaria-infected and uninfected, not separated). The sequencing sample was made of gamma-delta T cells from blood. The chain is built from TRDV1 and TRDJ1, with a tentative D call TRDD2 (9 bases). The chain's CDR3 is CALGDALPTKYWGLHHYTDKLIF. For the CDR3, the DNA is TGTGCTCTTGGGGACGCCCTTCCTACCAAGTACTGGGGGCTTCATCATTACACCGATAAACTCATCTTT.